The 8 T cell receptor beta chains below all came from one sample that was sequenced in a study of shared clonotypes between healthy human individuals. Naive CD8 populations comprised CD45RO-negative cells positively selected for CCR7, excluding terminally differentiated effector memory CD45RA+ cells. Profiling relied on immunoSEQ multiplex PCR, and the TCRdb table lists in-frame clones only, not all of them. The sample has about 2.1 million clones, about 94% seen once. Material: naive CD8+ T cells from PBMCs. The receptors originated from a young man in good health. Some clones in this sample may be carry-over from other donors' samples.

Concerning this clone itself: Within the sample, other DNA sequences also encode this same CDR3. This chain links TRBV11-2 with TRBJ1-5, with TRBD1 identical over 8 bases. Germline V gene sequence: CDR1 SGHAT, CDR2 FQNNGV. The CDR3 covers 14 residues. J was trimmed by 4 bases and V by 1 base; bases with no gene match: 0. CDR3 loop: CASSLGTGNQPQHF. CDR3 bases: TGTGCCAGCAGCTTAGGGACAGGGAATCAGCCCCAGCATTTT.

CDR3 coding DNA: TGTGCCAGCAGCTCTCCGGGACTCCTCTACGAGCAGTACTTC. It translates to CASSSPGLLYEQYF. The chain joins TRBV7-9 to TRBJ2-7, with D tentatively TRBD2 (6 bases). Trimming cost V 4 bases and J 3 bases, with 13 bases left between them. CDR3 size: 14 residues. Germline-derived CDR1 and CDR2 are SEHNR and FQNEAQ (reference sequence).

This CDR3 reads CARQTGNTGELFF. The CDR3 DNA sequence: TGTGCCAGGCAAACAGGGAACACCGGGGAGCTGTTTTTT. V usage is TRBV21-1 and J usage is TRBJ2-2; the table's D call, TRBD1, has no DNA check behind it. TRBV21-1 is listed as a pseudogene. This CDR3 contains 13 residues.

J is TRBJ2-7 and V is TRBV9; D unresolved. Germline V gene data show CDR1 as SGDLS and CDR2 as YYNGEE. This CDR3 region has 15 residues. The V gene lost 4 bases and the J gene lost 0 bases, with 14 bases spanning the gap. The CDR3 spells CASSYSLASSYEQYF. The CDR3 DNA follows: TGTGCCAGCAGCTATAGTCTTGCAAGCTCCTACGAGCAGTACTTC.

This chain joins TRBV7-8 and TRBJ2-1; TRBD2 might be the D (6 bases). V was trimmed by 4 bases and J by 9 bases, leaving 10 bases between them. Germline loops: CDR1 SGHVS, CDR2 FQNEAQ. There are 12 residues in the CDR3. CDR3 amino acids: CASSSGLPEQFF. Here the CDR3 DNA reads TGTGCCAGCAGCTCGGGACTGCCTGAGCAGTTCTTC.

A remark on this clone: Other DNA sequences in the sample encode the same CDR3. This rearrangement joins TRBV7-9 to TRBJ2-1; D is unclear. The V and J ends lost 3 bases and 4 bases respectively, with 4 bases between them. Germline CDR1 SEHNR, CDR2 FQNEAQ (reference sequence). The CDR3 totals 12 residues. The CDR3 region is CASSFHYNEQFF. The CDR3 nucleotides are TGTGCCAGCAGCTTCCATTACAATGAGCAGTTCTTC.

The chain is built from TRBV4-1 and TRBJ2-7, with 7 bases identical to TRBD1. With V trimmed by 1 base and J by 3 bases, 3 bases remained unmatched. Germline V gene sequence: CDR1 MGHRA, CDR2 YSYEKL. CDR3 length: 14 residues. The CDR3 coding sequence is TGCGCCAGCAGCCAAGGACAGGGTATCTACGAGCAGTACTTC. It encodes CASSQGQGIYEQYF.

V and J are TRBV15 and TRBJ2-3, with D tentatively TRBD1 or TRBD2 (5 bases each). Trimming stripped 8 bases from V and 2 bases from J, with 29 bases between. The CDR3 is made up of 19 amino acids. Germline CDR1 and CDR2: LNHNV and YYDKDF (reference sequence). Written as DNA, the CDR3 is TGTGCCACCCAGCCCGCAGGGCCCATACTAGAGACTGACACAGATACGCAGTATTTT. Encoded protein: CATQPAGPILETDTDTQYF.